This T cell receptor (beta chain) was sequenced in a study of shared clonotypes between healthy human individuals. Sequenced by immunoSEQ multiplex PCR; TCRdb stores in-frame clones only, minus some. Seen here are roughly 1 million clones, 75% to 80% observed once, and the top ten hold 0.4% to 0.55%. Concerning this clone: Its antigen is unidentified.

General observations from the study: Only blood underwent sampling, and tissue repertoires likely differ. Relative to memory subsets, naive subsets generally showed larger estimated richness. Clonotypes shared by all four sorted-subset donors had higher generation probabilities than non-shared clonotypes.

This CDR3 has 16 amino acids. Germline CDR1 reads SGHRS; CDR2 reads YFSETQ. Trimming took off 4 bases at V and 2 bases at J, with 15 bases between the two ends. Only Caucasian adults living in Nashville, Tennessee served as donors. Source material: memory CD4+ T cells from PBMCs. Noted subset: CD45RA-negative fraction. The chain employs TRBV5-1 and TRBJ2-2, with D maybe TRBD1 (5 bases). This receptor was taken from a man between 18 and 35 years old in good health. Some clones in this sample may be carry-over from other donors' samples. CDR3 sequence (DNA): TGCGCCAGCAGCCCCCTCAGGGATGTAAACACCGGGGAGCTGTTTTTT. Its protein is CASSPLRDVNTGELFF.